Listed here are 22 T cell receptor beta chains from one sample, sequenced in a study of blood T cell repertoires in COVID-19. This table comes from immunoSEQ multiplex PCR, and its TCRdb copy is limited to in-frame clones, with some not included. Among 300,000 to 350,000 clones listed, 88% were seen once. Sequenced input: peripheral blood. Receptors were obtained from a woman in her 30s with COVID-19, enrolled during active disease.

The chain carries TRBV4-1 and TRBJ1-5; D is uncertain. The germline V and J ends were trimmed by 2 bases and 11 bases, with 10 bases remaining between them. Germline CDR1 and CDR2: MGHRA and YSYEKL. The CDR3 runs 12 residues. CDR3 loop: CASSQPLGAQHF. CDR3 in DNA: TGCGCCAGCAGCCAACCTCTCGGGGCCCAGCATTTT.

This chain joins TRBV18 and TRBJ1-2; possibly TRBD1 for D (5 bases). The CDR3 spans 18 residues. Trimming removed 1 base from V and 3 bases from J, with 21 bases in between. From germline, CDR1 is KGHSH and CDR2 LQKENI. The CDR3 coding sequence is TGTGCCAGCTCACCACTGGACAACCTAGCGTCCAGGGACTATGGCTACACCTTC. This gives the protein CASSPLDNLASRDYGYTF.

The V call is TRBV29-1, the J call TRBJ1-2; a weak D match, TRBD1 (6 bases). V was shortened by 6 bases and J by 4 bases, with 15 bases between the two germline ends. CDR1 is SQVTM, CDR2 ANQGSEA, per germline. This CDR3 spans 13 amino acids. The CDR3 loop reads CSVRSAGVYGYTF. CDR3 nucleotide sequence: TGCAGCGTCAGGTCCGCAGGGGTCTATGGCTACACCTTC.

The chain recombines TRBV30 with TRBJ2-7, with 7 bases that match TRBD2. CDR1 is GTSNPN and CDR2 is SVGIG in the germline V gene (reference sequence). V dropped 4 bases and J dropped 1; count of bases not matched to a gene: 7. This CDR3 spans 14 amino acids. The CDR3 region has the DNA TGTGCCTGGATGGGAAGCGGGGTATCCTACGAGCAGTACTTC. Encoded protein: CAWMGSGVSYEQYF.

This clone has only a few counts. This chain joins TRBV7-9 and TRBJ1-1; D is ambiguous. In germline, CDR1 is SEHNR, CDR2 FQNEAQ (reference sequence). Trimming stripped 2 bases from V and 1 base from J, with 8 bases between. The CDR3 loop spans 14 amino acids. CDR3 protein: CASSLLEGNTEAFF. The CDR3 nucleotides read TGTGCCAGCAGCTTACTAGAGGGGAACACTGAAGCTTTCTTT.

The CDR3 coding sequence is TGTGCCAGCAGAAGGGACTCCTCCTACGAGCAGTACTTC. Encoded protein: CASRRDSSYEQYF. The chain couples TRBV2 to TRBJ2-7, with D perhaps matching TRBD2 (6 bases). V lost 6 bases and J 0 bases, leaving 9 bases between the germline ends. This CDR3 spans 13 amino acids. Per germline, CDR1 SNHLY and CDR2 FYNNEI.

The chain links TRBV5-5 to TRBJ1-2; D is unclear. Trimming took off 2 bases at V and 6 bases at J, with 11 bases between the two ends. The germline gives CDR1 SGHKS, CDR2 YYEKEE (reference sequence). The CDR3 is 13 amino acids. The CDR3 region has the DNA TGTGCCAGCAGCTTTCGTGGGCTTGATGGCTACACCTTC. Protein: CASSFRGLDGYTF.

CDR3 DNA: TGTGCCAGCAGTTCGAACGGTAGAAAGGGAGGCGGCTATGGCTACACCTTC. It yields the protein CASSSNGRKGGGYGYTF. The chain combines TRBV2 with TRBJ1-2; D remains ambiguous. V was shortened by 5 bases and J by 4 bases, with 23 bases between the two germline ends. CDR3 length equals 17 residues. Looked up from germline, CDR1 is SNHLY and CDR2 is FYNNEI.

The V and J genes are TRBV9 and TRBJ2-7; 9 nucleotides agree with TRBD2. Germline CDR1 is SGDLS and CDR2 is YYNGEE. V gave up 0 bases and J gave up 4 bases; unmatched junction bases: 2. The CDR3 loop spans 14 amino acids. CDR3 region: CASSVGSGGYEQYF. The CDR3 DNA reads TGTGCCAGCAGCGTAGGGAGCGGGGGGTACGAGCAGTACTTC.

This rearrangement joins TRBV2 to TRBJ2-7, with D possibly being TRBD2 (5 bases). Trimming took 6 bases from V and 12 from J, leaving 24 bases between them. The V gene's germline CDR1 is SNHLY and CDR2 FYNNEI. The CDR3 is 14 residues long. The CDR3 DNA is TGTGCCAGCAGCGTAAAAACACGGACCGAGGGCCGGTACTTC. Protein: CASSVKTRTEGRYF.

The CDR3 spells CASSSRRDRVGSETQYF. CDR3 nucleotides: TGCGCCAGCAGCTCCCGCCGGGACAGGGTAGGATCAGAGACCCAGTACTTC. The genes are TRBV5-1 and TRBJ2-5; 9 bases line up with TRBD1. CDR3 length: 17 amino acids. CDR1 SGHRS and CDR2 YFSETQ come from the germline V gene. The V segment lost 3 bases and the J segment 4 bases; nucleotides outside the gene matches: 13.

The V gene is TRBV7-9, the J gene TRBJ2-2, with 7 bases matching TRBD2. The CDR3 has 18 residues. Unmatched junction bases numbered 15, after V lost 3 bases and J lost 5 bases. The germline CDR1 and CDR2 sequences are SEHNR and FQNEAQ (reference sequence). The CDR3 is CASSLTASERGRTGELFF. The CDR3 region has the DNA TGTGCCAGCAGCTTGACCGCCTCCGAGCGGGGCAGGACCGGGGAGCTGTTTTTT.

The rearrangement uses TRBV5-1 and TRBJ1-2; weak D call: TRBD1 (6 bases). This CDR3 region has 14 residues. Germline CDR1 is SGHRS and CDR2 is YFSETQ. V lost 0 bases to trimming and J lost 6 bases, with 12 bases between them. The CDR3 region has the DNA TGCGCCAGCAGCTTGGAAGTGGGGGCTCATGGCTACACCTTC. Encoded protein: CASSLEVGAHGYTF.

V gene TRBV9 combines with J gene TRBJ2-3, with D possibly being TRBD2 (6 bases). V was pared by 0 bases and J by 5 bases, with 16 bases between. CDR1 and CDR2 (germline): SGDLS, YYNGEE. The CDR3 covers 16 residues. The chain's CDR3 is CASSVEDSGAGDTQYF. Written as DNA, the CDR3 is TGTGCCAGCAGCGTAGAGGATTCGGGAGCCGGAGATACGCAGTATTTT.

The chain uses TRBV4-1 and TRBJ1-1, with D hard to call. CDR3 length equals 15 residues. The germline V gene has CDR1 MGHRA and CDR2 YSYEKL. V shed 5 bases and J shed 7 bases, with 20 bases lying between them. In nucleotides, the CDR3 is TGCGCCAGCAGCGAAGGGCCTGCGGATGGGTATGAAGCTTTCTTT. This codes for CASSEGPADGYEAFF.

The CDR3 DNA is TGTGCCAGCAACTTCCAGGGGTCGGGGCCCTATGGCTACACCTTC. This translates into CASNFQGSGPYGYTF. The chain couples TRBV2 to TRBJ1-2, with D possibly TRBD1 on 6 matching bases. Germline-derived CDR1 and CDR2 are SNHLY and FYNNEI. The CDR3 is 15 amino acids. Trimming stripped 7 bases from V and 4 bases from J, with 19 bases between.

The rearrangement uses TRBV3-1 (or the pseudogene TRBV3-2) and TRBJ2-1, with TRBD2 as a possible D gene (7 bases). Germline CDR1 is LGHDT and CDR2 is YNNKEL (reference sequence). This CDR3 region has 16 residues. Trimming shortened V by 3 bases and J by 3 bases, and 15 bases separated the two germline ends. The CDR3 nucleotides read TGTGCCAGCAGCCAGAGGGGGGGGGTTAACTACAATGAGCAGTTCTTC. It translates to CASSQRGGVNYNEQFF.

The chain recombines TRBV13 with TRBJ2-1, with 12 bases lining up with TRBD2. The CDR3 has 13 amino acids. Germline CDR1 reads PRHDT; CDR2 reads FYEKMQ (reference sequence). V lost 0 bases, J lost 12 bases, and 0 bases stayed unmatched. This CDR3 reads CASSLGLAGGQFF. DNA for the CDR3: TGTGCCAGCAGCTTAGGACTAGCGGGGGGGCAGTTCTTC.

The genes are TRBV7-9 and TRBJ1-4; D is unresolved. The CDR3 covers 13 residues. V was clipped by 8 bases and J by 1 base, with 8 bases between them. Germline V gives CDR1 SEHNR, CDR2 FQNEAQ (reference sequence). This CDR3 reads CASRAGTNEKLFF. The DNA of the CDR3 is TGTGCCAGCCGTGCGGGAACTAATGAAAAACTGTTTTTT.

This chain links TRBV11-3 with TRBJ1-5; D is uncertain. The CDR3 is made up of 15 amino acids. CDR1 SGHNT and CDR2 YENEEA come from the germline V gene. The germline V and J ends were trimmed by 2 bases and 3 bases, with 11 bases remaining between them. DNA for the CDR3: TGTGCCAGCAGCTTAATGGCCGCTGTCAATCAGCCCCAGCATTTT. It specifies CASSLMAAVNQPQHF.

CDR3 sequence: CASKNRITGELFF. The CDR3 DNA reads TGTGCCAGCAAGAACAGGATCACCGGGGAGCTGTTTTTT. The chain carries TRBV2 and TRBJ2-2; possibly TRBD1 for D (5 bases). Germline CDR1 is SNHLY and CDR2 is FYNNEI. V lost 7 bases, J lost 4 bases, and 10 bases lay in between. The CDR3 has 13 residues.

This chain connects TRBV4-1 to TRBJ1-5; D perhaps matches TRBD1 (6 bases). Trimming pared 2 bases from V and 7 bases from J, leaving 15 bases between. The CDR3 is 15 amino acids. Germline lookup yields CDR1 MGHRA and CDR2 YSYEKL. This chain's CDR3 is CASSQYEGGAQPQHF. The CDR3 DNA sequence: TGCGCCAGCAGCCAATACGAAGGGGGGGCCCAGCCCCAGCATTTT.